The 7 T cell receptor beta chains given below trace back to one sample, sequenced in a study of blood T cell repertoires in COVID-19. Repertoires were generated with immunoSEQ multiplex PCR, while TCRdb's copy carries only in-frame clones and drops some. Counted here are around 180,000 clones, roughly 84% occurring once; the ten biggest clones make up over 9.5%. Sequenced input: peripheral blood. These receptors all stem from a woman older than 75 with active or convalescent COVID-19.

In its sample, this clone was seen once. The chain has TRBV19 and TRBJ2-7; perhaps TRBD1 as D (6 bases). The CDR3 totals 15 residues. The germline CDR1 and CDR2 sequences are LNHDA and SQIVND (reference sequence). Trimming stripped 1 base from V and 0 bases from J, with 10 bases between. The CDR3 nucleotides read TGTGCCAGTAGTATAGTTACAGGGCGCTCCTACGAGCAGTACTTC. The encoded protein is CASSIVTGRSYEQYF.

V usage is TRBV30 and J usage is TRBJ1-6; D call uncertain. Germline CDR1 reads GTSNPN; CDR2 reads SVGIG (reference sequence). This CDR3 is 16 amino acids long. The germline V and J ends were trimmed by 3 bases and 7 bases, with 19 bases remaining between them. The CDR3 sequence: CAWSQSGPGGNSPLHF. The DNA for the CDR3 is TGTGCCTGGAGCCAATCCGGCCCGGGTGGCAATTCACCCCTCCACTTT.

V usage is TRBV28 and J usage is TRBJ1-4, with 7 bases that match TRBD1. CDR3 length: 15 residues. Trimming at V came to 2 bases and at J to 3 bases, leaving 3 bases not matched to a gene. CDR1 MDHEN and CDR2 SYDVKM come from the germline V gene. Here the CDR3 DNA reads TGTGCCAGCAGTTTACCAGGGGGTTCTAATGAAAAACTGTTTTTT. Encoded protein: CASSLPGGSNEKLFF. Filled out from reference TRBV28 and TRBJ1-4, the complete variable domain reads DVKVTQSSRYLVKRTGEKVFLECVQDMDHENMFWYRQDPGLGLRLIYFSYDVKMKEKGDIPEGYSVSREKKERFSLILESASTNQTSMYLCASSLPGGSNEKLFFGSGTQLSVL.

The V and J genes are TRBV3-1 (or the pseudogene TRBV3-2) and TRBJ1-2; no firm D call. Germline CDR1 is LGHDT and CDR2 is YNNKEL (reference sequence). V lost 0 bases to trimming and J lost 1 base, with 9 bases between them. The CDR3 is made up of 15 amino acids. Written as DNA, the CDR3 is TGTGCCAGCAGCCAAGAGGCCGGGAATAACTATGGCTACACCTTC. Translating it yields CASSQEAGNNYGYTF.

The V call is TRBV3-1 (or the pseudogene TRBV3-2), the J call TRBJ2-1; TRBD1 matches at 10 bases. V dropped 6 bases and J dropped 7; count of bases not matched to a gene: 6. Germline values: CDR1 LGHDT, CDR2 YNNKEL (reference sequence). CDR3 length: 14 amino acids. Here the CDR3 DNA reads TGTGCCAGCAGGTGGGACAGGGGACCTAATGAGCAGTTCTTC. Translating gives CASRWDRGPNEQFF.

This clone has only a few counts. The CDR3 DNA follows: TGTGCCAGCAGTGAACAGACCTACGAGCAGTACTTC. It translates to CASSEQTYEQYF. The chain joins TRBV2 to TRBJ2-7; no firm D call. This CDR3 region has 12 residues. The germline gives CDR1 SNHLY, CDR2 FYNNEI. Trimming took 2 bases from V and 2 from J, leaving 4 bases between them.

The chain employs TRBV5-1 and TRBJ2-3; 15 nucleotides match TRBD2. With 3 bases clipped from V and 5 bases from J, the junction kept 1 base outside the gene matches. In germline, CDR1 is SGHRS, CDR2 YFSETQ. CDR3 length equals 15 residues. The CDR3 DNA follows: TGCGCCAGCAGCTGGACTAGCGGGAGGGAAGATACGCAGTATTTT. Translated, it gives CASSWTSGREDTQYF.